The present TCR beta chain was sequenced within a study of beta chain features in type 1 diabetes. Study results and limitations: Type 1 diabetes patients had moderately but significantly shorter TCRB CDR3s in all four CD4+ subsets.

The whole isolated RNA underwent reverse transcription, so sequencing captured expressed TCRB transcripts. The table came from immunoSEQ multiplex PCR; TCRdb's copy has only in-frame clones and leaves some out. The profile shows 450,000 to 600,000 clones, roughly 30% of them singletons. This clone came up a few times. The antigen remains undetermined. The sequence derives from a man between 18 and 29 years old in good health. Sequencing was carried out using naive CD4+ T cells from blood.

DNA for the CDR3: TGTGCCATCGGGGTAGCCAAAAACATTCAGTACTTC. It codes for CAIGVAKNIQYF. The chain couples TRBV2 to TRBJ2-4, with D perhaps TRBD2 (5 bases). The CDR3 has 12 amino acids. Trimming took off 10 bases at V and 0 bases at J, with 7 bases between the two ends. Germline V lookup: CDR1 SNHLY, CDR2 FYNNEI.